A selection of T cell receptor beta chains follows, all from one sample in a study of cytomegalovirus exposure and HLA in healthy donors. TCRdb's table, derived via immunoSEQ multiplex PCR, lists solely in-frame clones and lacks some. The table has 80,000 to 95,000 clones, 84% seen once. Sequencing was carried out using PBMCs. The receptors originated from a woman aged 18-29 years in good health and CMV-seropositive. CDR3s include the opening cysteine and the closing phenylalanine or tryptophan.

CDR3: CSVESGISGNTIYF; J: TRBJ1-3; V: TRBV29-1
CDR3: CASSGSTSHSRNIQYF; J: TRBJ2-4; V: TRBV2
CDR3: CASSFGGDYGYTF; J: TRBJ1-2; V: TRBV5-6
CDR3: CASSDRGRGNTEAFF; J: TRBJ1-1; V: TRBV2
CDR3: CASTRRSPVHQPQHF; J: TRBJ1-5; V: TRBV19
CDR3: CASSLNAINRVEQYF; J: TRBJ2-7; V: TRBV27
CDR3: CASTGGPYEQYF; J: TRBJ2-7; V: TRBV6-6
CDR3: CASSLVSGTDTQYF; J: TRBJ2-3; V: TRBV5-1
CDR3: CASSPDSSYEQYF; J: TRBJ2-7; V: TRBV11-3
CDR3: CASSQSGTPGNTIYF; J: TRBJ1-3; V: TRBV5-1
CDR3: CASSPGLAMAEELFF; J: TRBJ2-2; V: TRBV7-6
CDR3: CASGLVLAGTYNEQFF; J: TRBJ2-1; V: TRBV12-5
CDR3: CASSGSGFLSDTQYF; J: TRBJ2-3; V: TRBV25-1
CDR3: CASSLEDRGTSGEEDKYF; J: TRBJ2-7; V: TRBV5-1
CDR3: CASSHYDRATYGYTF; J: TRBJ1-2; V: TRBV4-1
CDR3: CASRSDGTSGSEEQFF; J: TRBJ2-1; V: TRBV4-2
CDR3: CAMFRVPPQAQPQHF; J: TRBJ1-5; V: TRBV6-1
CDR3: CASSLAGGGYNSPLHF; J: TRBJ1-6; V: TRBV7-9
CDR3: CASSEQRSNEKLFF; J: TRBJ1-4; V: TRBV25-1
CDR3: CASSFPLEGEQYF; J: TRBJ2-7; V: TRBV11-2
CDR3: CASSLFGGTGTYEQYF; J: TRBJ2-7; V: TRBV27
CDR3: CASSYSYRGTDTQYF; J: TRBJ2-3; V: TRBV6-5
CDR3: CASSLTASPSYEQYF; J: TRBJ2-7; V: TRBV27
CDR3: CASSLVAASSTDTQYF; J: TRBJ2-3; V: TRBV5-6
CDR3: CASSSRTGTYEQYF; J: TRBJ2-7; V: TRBV6-1
CDR3: CASSRDRGSPNEKLFF; J: TRBJ1-4; V: TRBV4-2
CDR3: CASSAGVVNEQFF; J: TRBJ2-1; V: TRBV16
CDR3: CAWGPHQPQHF; J: TRBJ1-5; V: TRBV30
CDR3: CASSYSWGSEAFF; J: TRBJ1-1; V: TRBV6-5
CDR3: CASGTSAGGDTGELFF; J: TRBJ2-2; V: TRBV27
CDR3: CAASNTGMPWDTQYF; J: TRBJ2-3; V: TRBV6-1
CDR3: CASSVYQNTGELFF; J: TRBJ2-2; V: TRBV25-1
CDR3: CASSPHTQGNSPLHF; J: TRBJ1-6; V: TRBV19
CDR3: CASSATGVEKLFF; J: TRBJ1-4; V: TRBV2
CDR3: CASSPTGGDTGELFF; J: TRBJ2-2; V: TRBV27
CDR3: CASTSPGVGNEQYF; J: TRBJ2-7; V: TRBV28
CDR3: CASDGQLSSGNTIYF; J: TRBJ1-3; V: TRBV7-9
CDR3: CASLGQGMTEAFF; J: TRBJ1-1; V: TRBV6-1
CDR3: CASSQAPRGFYGYTF; J: TRBJ1-2; V: TRBV4-1
CDR3: CASSFYLGLSPSGPRYAQYF; J: TRBJ2-7; V: TRBV5-1
CDR3: CSVVNNYNEQFF; J: TRBJ2-1; V: TRBV29-1
CDR3: CASSFPAAYNEQFF; J: TRBJ2-1; V: TRBV5-1
CDR3: CASSTVSGFFGETQYF; J: TRBJ2-5; V: TRBV5-6
CDR3: CASSPDSGGYTEAFF; J: TRBJ1-1; V: TRBV7-6
CDR3: CASSLQGAQETQYF; J: TRBJ2-5; V: TRBV5-4
CDR3: CASSTRLAGRNEQFF; J: TRBJ2-1; V: TRBV4-1
CDR3: CASTSSGNYGYTF; J: TRBJ1-2; V: TRBV6-1
CDR3: CATSTRGEQYF; J: TRBJ2-7; V: TRBV15